Given below is one T cell receptor (beta chain) in context. Its antigen is still unknown. Both 60 Vbeta primers and 13 Jbeta primers went into the PCR. Some clones are missing from TCRdb's copy, which holds only in-frame ones; the method was immunoSEQ multiplex PCR. Of some 76,000 clones listed, about four fifths were seen once; the top ten hold over 7%. The CDR3 is 15 residues long. With 6 bases clipped from V and 4 bases from J, the junction kept 11 bases outside the gene matches. From germline, CDR1 is MNHEY and CDR2 SVGAGI. The data were taken from a study of cytomegalovirus exposure and HLA in healthy donors. Study results and caveats: Later examination showed HLA-associated TCR beta chains had greater clonal expansion than equally common others.

The receptor comes from a woman between 40 and 50 years old in good health and CMV-seropositive. The rearrangement uses TRBV6-5 and TRBJ1-1; 7 bases agree with TRBD1. The specimen was PBMCs. The CDR3 loop is CASRRGQLSVTEAFF. DNA of the CDR3: TGTGCCAGCAGGCGGGGACAGCTAAGTGTCACTGAAGCTTTCTTT.